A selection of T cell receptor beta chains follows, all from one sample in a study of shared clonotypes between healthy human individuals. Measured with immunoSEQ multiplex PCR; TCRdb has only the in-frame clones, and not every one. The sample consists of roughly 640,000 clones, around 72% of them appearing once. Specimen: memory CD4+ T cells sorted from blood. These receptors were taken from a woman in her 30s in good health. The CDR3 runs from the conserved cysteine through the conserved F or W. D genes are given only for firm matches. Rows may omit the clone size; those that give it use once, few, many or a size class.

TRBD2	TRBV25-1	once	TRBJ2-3	CASSPSGRATDTQYF	TGTGCCAGCAGCCCTAGCGGGAGAGCAACAGATACGCAGTATTTT
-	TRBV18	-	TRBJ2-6	CASSPGGRNLAGANVLTF	TGTGCCAGCTCACCGGGAGGTAGGAACCTTGCTGGGGCCAACGTCCTGACTTTC
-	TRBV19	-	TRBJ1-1	CASSPNSGRMNTEAFF	TGTGCCAGTAGCCCAAATTCGGGACGGATGAACACTGAAGCTTTCTTT
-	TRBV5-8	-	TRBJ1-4	CASSLEVENEKLFF	TGTGCCAGCAGCTTGGAGGTCGAGAATGAAAAACTGTTTTTT
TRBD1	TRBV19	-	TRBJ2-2	CASKPTGGFDTGELFF	TGTGCCAGTAAACCCACAGGGGGCTTCGACACCGGGGAGCTGTTTTTT
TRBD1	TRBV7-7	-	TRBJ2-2	CASSLQGAGDGELFF	TGTGCCAGCAGCTTACAGGGGGCAGGGGACGGGGAGCTGTTTTTT
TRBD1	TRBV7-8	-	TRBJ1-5	CASSLAQGSQPQHF	TGTGCCAGCAGCTTGGCACAGGGGTCTCAGCCCCAGCATTTT
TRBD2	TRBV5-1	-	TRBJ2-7	CASSPLAGADGEQYF	TGCGCCAGCAGCCCTTTAGCGGGAGCCGACGGCGAGCAGTACTTC
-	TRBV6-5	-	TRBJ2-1	CASSYDRGPNEQFF	TGTGCCAGCAGTTACGATAGGGGACCGAATGAGCAGTTCTTC
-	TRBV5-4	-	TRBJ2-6	CASSPDSSGANVLTF	TGTGCCAGCAGCCCTGACAGCTCTGGGGCCAACGTCCTGACTTTC
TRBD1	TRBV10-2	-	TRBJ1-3	CASRDRVSGNTIYF	TGCGCCAGCAGAGACAGGGTATCTGGAAACACCATATATTTT
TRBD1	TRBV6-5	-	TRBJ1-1	CASRWDSKNTEAFF	TGTGCCAGCAGATGGGACAGCAAGAACACTGAAGCTTTCTTT
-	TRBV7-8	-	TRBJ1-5	CASSLGVKQGGSNQPQHF	TGTGCCAGCAGCTTAGGTGTGAAACAGGGTGGTAGCAATCAGCCCCAGCATTTT
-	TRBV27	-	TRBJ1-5	CASSFRGPQPQHF	TGTGCCAGCAGTTTCAGGGGTCCTCAGCCCCAGCATTTT
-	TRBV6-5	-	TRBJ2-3	CASRAGAGTDTQYF	TGTGCCAGCAGGGCGGGGGCGGGCACAGATACGCAGTATTTT
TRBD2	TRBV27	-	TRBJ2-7	CASSLRGSGAPPYF	TGTGCCAGCAGTTTAAGAGGTAGCGGGGCTCCTCCCTACTTC
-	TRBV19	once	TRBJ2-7	CASSMSQGSYEQYF	TGTGCCAGTAGTATGTCTCAGGGTTCCTACGAGCAGTACTTC
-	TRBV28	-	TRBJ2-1	CASSLYRGDSYNEQFF	TGTGCCAGCAGTTTATATAGGGGGGATTCCTACAATGAGCAGTTCTTC
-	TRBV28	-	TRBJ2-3	CASRRPQTDTQYF	TGTGCCAGCAGGAGGCCCCAAACAGATACGCAGTATTTT
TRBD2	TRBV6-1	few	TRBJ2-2	CASSEASGRGTGELFF	TGTGCCAGCAGTGAAGCCAGCGGGAGGGGCACCGGGGAGCTGTTTTTT
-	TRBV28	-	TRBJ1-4	CASTPPGTINEKLFF	TGTGCCAGCACCCCTCCGGGAACCATAAATGAAAAACTGTTTTTT
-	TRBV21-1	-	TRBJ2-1	CASKRDRSNEQFF	TGTGCCAGCAAGCGGGACCGATCCAATGAGCAGTTCTTC
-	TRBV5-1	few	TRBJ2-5	CASSLGVSAVVQETQYF	TGCGCCAGCAGCTTGGGGGTCAGCGCCGTCGTACAAGAGACCCAGTACTTC
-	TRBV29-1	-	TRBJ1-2	CSVGFFDRLYGYTF	TGCAGCGTTGGATTCTTCGACAGGTTATATGGCTACACCTTC
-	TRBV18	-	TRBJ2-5	CASSPVGQGTYQETQYF	TGTGCCAGCTCACCGGTGGGGCAGGGGACGTACCAAGAGACCCAGTACTTC
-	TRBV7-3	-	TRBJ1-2	CASSLKPGPYGYTF	TGTGCCAGCAGCTTAAAGCCAGGGCCATATGGCTACACCTTC
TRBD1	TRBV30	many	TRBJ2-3	CAWTYGTVRTDTQYF	TGTGCCTGGACCTATGGGACAGTCCGCACAGATACGCAGTATTTT
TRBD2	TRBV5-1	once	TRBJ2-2	CASSPAGTSSGELFF	TGCGCCAGCAGCCCAGCCGGGACTAGTTCCGGGGAGCTGTTTTTT
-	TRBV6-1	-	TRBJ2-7	CASSEDKAPYEQYF	TGTGCCAGCAGTGAAGATAAAGCTCCCTACGAGCAGTACTTC
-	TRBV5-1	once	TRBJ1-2	CASSFDSQDNINYGYTF	TGCGCCAGCAGCTTTGACAGCCAAGACAACATTAACTATGGCTACACCTTC
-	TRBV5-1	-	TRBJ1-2	CASSLASGSGGYTF	TGCGCCAGCAGCTTGGCTTCAGGGTCGGGTGGCTACACCTTC
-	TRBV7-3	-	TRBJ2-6	CASSQTHSGANVLTF	TGTGCCAGCAGCCAAACCCACTCTGGGGCCAACGTCCTGACTTTC
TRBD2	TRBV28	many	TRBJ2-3	CASSLAVSSGSTDTQYF	TGTGCCAGCAGTTTGGCGGTCTCTAGCGGGAGCACAGATACGCAGTATTTT